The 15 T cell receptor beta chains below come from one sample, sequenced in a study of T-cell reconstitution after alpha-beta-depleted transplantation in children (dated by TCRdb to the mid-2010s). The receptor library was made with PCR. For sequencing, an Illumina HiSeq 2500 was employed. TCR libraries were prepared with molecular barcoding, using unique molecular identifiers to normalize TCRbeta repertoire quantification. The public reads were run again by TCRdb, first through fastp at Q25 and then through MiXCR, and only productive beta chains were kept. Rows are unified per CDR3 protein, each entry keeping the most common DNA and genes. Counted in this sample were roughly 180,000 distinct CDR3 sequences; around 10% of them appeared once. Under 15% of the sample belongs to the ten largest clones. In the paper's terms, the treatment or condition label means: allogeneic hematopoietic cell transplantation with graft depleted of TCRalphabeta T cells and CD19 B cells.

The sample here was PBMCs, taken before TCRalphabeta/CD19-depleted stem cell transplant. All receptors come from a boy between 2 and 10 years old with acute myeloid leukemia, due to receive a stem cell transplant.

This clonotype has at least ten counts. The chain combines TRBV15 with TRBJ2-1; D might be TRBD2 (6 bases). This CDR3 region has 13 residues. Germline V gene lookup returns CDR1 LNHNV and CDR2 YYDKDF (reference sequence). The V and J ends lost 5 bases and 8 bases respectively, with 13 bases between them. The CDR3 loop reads CATSGSGGDEQFF. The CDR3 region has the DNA TGTGCCACCAGCGGTAGCGGTGGGGATGAGCAGTTCTTC.

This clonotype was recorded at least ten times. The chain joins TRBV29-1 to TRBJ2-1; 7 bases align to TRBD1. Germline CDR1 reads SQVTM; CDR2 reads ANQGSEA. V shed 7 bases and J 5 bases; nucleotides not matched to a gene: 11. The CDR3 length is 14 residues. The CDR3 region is CSAFSGTANNEQFF. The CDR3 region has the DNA TGCAGCGCCTTTTCCGGGACAGCGAACAATGAGCAGTTCTTC.

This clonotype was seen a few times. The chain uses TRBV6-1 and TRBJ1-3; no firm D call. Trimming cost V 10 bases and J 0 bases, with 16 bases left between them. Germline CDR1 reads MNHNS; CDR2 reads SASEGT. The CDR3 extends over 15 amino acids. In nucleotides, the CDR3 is TGTGCCACCAGGAACACCCATTACTCTGGAAACACCATATATTTT. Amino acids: CATRNTHYSGNTIYF.

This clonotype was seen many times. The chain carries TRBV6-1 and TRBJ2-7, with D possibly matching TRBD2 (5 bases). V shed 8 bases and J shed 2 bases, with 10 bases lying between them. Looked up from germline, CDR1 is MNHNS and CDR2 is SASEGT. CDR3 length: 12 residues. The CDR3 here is CASLTGTYEQYF. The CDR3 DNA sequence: TGTGCCAGCTTGACGGGGACCTACGAGCAGTACTTC.

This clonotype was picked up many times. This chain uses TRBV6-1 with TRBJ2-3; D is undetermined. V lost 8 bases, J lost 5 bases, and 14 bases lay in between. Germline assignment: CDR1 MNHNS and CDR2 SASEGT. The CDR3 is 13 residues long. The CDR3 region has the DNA TGTGCCAGCCAACAAGGATCGAGAGATACGCAGTATTTT. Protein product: CASQQGSRDTQYF.

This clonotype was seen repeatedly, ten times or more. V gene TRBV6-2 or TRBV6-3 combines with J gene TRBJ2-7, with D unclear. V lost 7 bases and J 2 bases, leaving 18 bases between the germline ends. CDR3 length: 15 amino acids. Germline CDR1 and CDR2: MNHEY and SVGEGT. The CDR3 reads CASTILPAGAYEQYF. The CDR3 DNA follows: TGTGCCAGCACCATTCTTCCGGCAGGTGCCTACGAGCAGTACTTC.

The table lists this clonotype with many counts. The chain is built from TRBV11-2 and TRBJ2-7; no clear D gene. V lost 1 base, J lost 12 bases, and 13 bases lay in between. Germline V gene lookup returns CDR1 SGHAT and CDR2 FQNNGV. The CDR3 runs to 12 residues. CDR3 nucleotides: TGTGCCAGCAGCTTAGTATTGGGCCAGACGTACGTC. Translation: CASSLVLGQTYV.

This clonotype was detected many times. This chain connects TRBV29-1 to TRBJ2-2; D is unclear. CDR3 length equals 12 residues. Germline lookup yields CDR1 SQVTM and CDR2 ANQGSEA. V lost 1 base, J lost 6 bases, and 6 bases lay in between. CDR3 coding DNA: TGCAGCGTTGAAGGGGTGTCCGGGGAGCTGTTTTTT. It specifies CSVEGVSGELFF.

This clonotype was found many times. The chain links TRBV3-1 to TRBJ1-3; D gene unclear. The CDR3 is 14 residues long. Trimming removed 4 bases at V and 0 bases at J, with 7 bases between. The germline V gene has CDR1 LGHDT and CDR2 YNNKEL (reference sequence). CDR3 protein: CASSRIHSGNTIYF. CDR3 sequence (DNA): TGTGCCAGCAGCCGGATCCACTCTGGAAACACCATATATTTT. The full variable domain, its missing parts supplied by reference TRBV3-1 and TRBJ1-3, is DTAVSQTPKYLVTQMGNDKSIKCEQNLGHDTMYWYKQDSKKFLKIMFSYNNKELIINETVPNRFSPKSPDKAHLNLHINSLELGDSAVYFCASSRIHSGNTIYFGEGSWLTVV.

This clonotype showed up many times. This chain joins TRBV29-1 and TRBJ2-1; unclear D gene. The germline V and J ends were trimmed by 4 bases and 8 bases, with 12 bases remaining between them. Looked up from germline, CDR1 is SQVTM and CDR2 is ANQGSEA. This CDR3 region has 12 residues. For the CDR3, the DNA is TGCAGCGTTGTCAGTCCTTCGGATGAGCAGTTCTTC. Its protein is CSVVSPSDEQFF.

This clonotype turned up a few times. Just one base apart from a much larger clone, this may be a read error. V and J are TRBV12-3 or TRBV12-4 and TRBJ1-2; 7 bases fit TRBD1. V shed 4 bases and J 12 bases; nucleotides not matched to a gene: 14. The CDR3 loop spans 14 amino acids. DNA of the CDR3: TGTGCCAGCAGTTCACCGGGACAGCGGGCGGGCGACACCTTC. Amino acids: CASSSPGQRAGDTF.

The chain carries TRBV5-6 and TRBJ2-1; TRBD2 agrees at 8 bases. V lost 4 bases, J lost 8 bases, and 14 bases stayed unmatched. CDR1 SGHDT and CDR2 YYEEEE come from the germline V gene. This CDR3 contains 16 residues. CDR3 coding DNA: TGTGCCAGCAGCCAGCCGGGGGGGAAGAAAGTAGATGAGCAGTTCTTC. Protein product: CASSQPGGKKVDEQFF.

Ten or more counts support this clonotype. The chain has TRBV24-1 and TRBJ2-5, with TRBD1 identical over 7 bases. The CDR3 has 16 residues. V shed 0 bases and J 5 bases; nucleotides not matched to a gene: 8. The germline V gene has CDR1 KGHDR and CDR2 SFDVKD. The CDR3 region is CATSDLETGLGETQYF. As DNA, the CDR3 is TGTGCCACCAGTGATTTGGAGACAGGGTTGGGGGAGACCCAGTACTTC.

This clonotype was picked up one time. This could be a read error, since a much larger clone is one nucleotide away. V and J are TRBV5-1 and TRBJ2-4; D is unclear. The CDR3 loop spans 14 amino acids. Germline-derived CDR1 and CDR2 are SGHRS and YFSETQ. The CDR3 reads CASRTSSAKNIQSF. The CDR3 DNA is TGCGCCAGCAGGACGAGTTCAGCCAAAAACATTCAGTCCTTC.

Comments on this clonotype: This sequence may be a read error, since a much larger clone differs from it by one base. The CDR3 bases are TGTGCCAGCACCTCGAGTCCAACTAATGAAAAACTGATTTTT. This encodes CASTSSPTNEKLIF. The genes are TRBV9 and TRBJ1-4; no reliable D call. CDR1 is SGDLS, CDR2 YYNGEE, per germline. CDR3 length: 14 amino acids.